Shown below are 11 T cell receptor beta chains from a single sample sequenced in a study of T and B cells in COVID-19 patients. Blood genomic DNA input for TRB amplification was 250-500 ng. TRB rearrangements were amplified by multiplex PCR with BIOMED2 TRB-A/B primers. TCRdb fed the multiplex PCR reads into MiXCR, producing one record per CDR3 protein. The repertoire consists of around 30,000 distinct CDR3 sequences, with 32% occurring once and the leading ten covering roughly 1.7%. The material sequenced was blood. The receptors were sampled from a human donor who had recovered from COVID-19.

Regarding this clonotype: This sequence may be a read error, since a much larger clone differs from it by one base. CDR3 DNA: TGTGCCAGCAGCTTAGGGGGGACACTCTACAAGCAGTACTTC. This sequence encodes CASSLGGTLYKQYF. This chain joins TRBV11-1 and TRBJ2-7; a weak D match, TRBD1 (6 bases). The CDR3 is 14 residues long. Germline loops: CDR1 SGHAT, CDR2 FQDESV (reference sequence). The full variable domain, completed using reference TRBV11-1 and TRBJ2-7, is EAEVAQSPRYKITEKSQAVAFWCDPISGHATLYWYRQILGQGPELLVQFQDESVVDDSQLPKDRFSAERLKGVDSTLKIQPAELGDSAMYLCASSLGGTLYKQYFGPGTRLTVT.

This clonotype was seen only a few times. The chain has TRBV20-1 and TRBJ2-7; D is perhaps TRBD2 (6 bases). Germline V lookup: CDR1 DFQATT, CDR2 SNEGSKA (reference sequence). The CDR3 extends over 14 amino acids. As DNA, the CDR3 is TGCAGCTGTGTTCTGGGGGGTAACTCCTACGAGCAGTACTTC. It is translated as CSCVLGGNSYEQYF.

This clonotype occurred a few times. The genes are TRBV18 and TRBJ1-1; unclear D gene. Germline CDR1 reads KGHSH; CDR2 reads LQKENI. The CDR3 sequence is 14 residues long. The V and J ends lost 0 bases and 5 bases respectively, with 10 bases between them. The CDR3 sequence is CASSPPTGWTEAFF. Here the CDR3 DNA reads TGTGCCAGCTCACCACCTACGGGATGGACTGAAGCTTTCTTT.

This clonotype showed up just a few times. This rearrangement joins TRBV6-5 to TRBJ1-1; unclear D gene. The CDR3 is 11 residues long. CDR1 is MNHEY, CDR2 SVGAGI, per germline. Deletions cut 6 bases from V and 3 bases from J, with 5 bases between. CDR3 region: CASSQDTEAFF. The CDR3 DNA follows: TGTGCCAGCAGCCAGGACACTGAAGCTTTCTTT.

For this clonotype: The CDR3 end shows no conserved phenylalanine or tryptophan, and so a read error is likely. The DNA is omitted, as the CDR3 cannot be located on it reliably, and the CDR3 follows TCRdb's listing. The chain links TRBV7-9 to TRBJ1-1. The CDR3 extends over 10 residues, inclusive of both ends. Germline V CDR1 and CDR2: SEHNR, FQNEAQ (reference sequence). The CDR3 spells CASSLVEGHP.

The chain joins TRBV4-3 to TRBJ1-6; D perhaps matches TRBD1 (5 bases). This CDR3 is built from 15 residues. Trimming stripped 8 bases from V and 6 bases from J, with 17 bases between. CDR1 is LGHNA, CDR2 YSLEER, per germline. In DNA, the CDR3 is TGCGCCAGCGCCGGGACGAGTGTGGGTAATTCACCCCTCCACTTT. Protein product: CASAGTSVGNSPLHF.

The genes are TRBV5-1 and TRBJ2-1; 7 bases map to TRBD2. Germline CDR1 and CDR2: SGHRS and YFSETQ. This CDR3 has 15 amino acids. V lost 2 bases to trimming and J lost 7 bases; unmatched junction nucleotides: 9. The chain's CDR3 is CASSLYAGATNEQFF. The CDR3 DNA reads TGCGCCAGCAGCTTATATGCGGGAGCGACGAATGAGCAGTTCTTC.

The V and J genes are TRBV7-6 and TRBJ2-7, with 9 bases fitting TRBD1. The trim removed 1 base at V and 3 bases at J, leaving 1 base unmatched. This CDR3 region has 14 residues. From germline, CDR1 is SGHVS and CDR2 FNYEAQ. DNA for the CDR3: TGTGCCAGCAGCTTAGACAGGGGGCACTACGAGCAGTACTTC. Amino acid sequence: CASSLDRGHYEQYF. Together with reference TRBV7-6 and TRBJ2-7, the CDR3 gives the full variable domain: GAGVSQSPRYKVTKRGQDVALRCDPISGHVSLYWYRQALGQGPEFLTYFNYEAQQDKSGLPNDRFSAERPEGSISTLTIQRTEQRDSAMYRCASSLDRGHYEQYFGPGTRLTVT.

J is TRBJ2-7 and V is TRBV7-9; a weak D match, TRBD1 (5 bases). Germline V lookup: CDR1 SEHNR, CDR2 FQNEAQ (reference sequence). Trimming removed 5 bases from V and 0 bases from J, with 20 bases in between. The CDR3 runs to 17 residues. The DNA for the CDR3 is TGTGCCAGCAGCGCACAGGTTGTGGGCCGGAGCTCCTACGAGCAGTACTTC. Its translation: CASSAQVVGRSSYEQYF.

The chain couples TRBV27 to TRBJ2-3, with 11 bases that match TRBD2. The CDR3 consists of 18 residues. The V segment lost 1 base and the J segment 2 bases; nucleotides outside the gene matches: 8. Germline V lookup: CDR1 MNHEY, CDR2 SMNVEV (reference sequence). The CDR3, as DNA: TGTGCCAGCAGTTTATACTACCGACTAGCGGGGAACACAGATACGCAGTATTTT. Its protein product is CASSLYYRLAGNTDTQYF.

The sample holds a few counts of this clonotype. This chain joins TRBV19 and TRBJ1-5; D may be TRBD1 (5 bases). Germline V CDR1 and CDR2: LNHDA, SQIVND (reference sequence). V was cut by 10 bases and J by 5 bases, with 18 bases left in between. This CDR3 contains 14 residues. The CDR3 reads CATKGIVGDQPQHF. The CDR3, as DNA: TGTGCCACCAAGGGGATCGTAGGGGATCAGCCCCAGCATTTT.